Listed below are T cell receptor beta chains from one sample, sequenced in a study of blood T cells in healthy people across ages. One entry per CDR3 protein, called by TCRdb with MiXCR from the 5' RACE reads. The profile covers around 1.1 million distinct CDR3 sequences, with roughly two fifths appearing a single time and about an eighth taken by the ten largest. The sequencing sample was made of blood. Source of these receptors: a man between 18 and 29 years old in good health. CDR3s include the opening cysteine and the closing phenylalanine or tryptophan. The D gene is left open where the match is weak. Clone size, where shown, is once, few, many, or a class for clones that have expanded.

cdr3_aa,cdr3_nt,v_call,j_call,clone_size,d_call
CASSPLSHKAATNEKPFF,TGTGCCAGCAGTCCGCTTTCACATAAAGCAGCAACTAATGAAAAACCGTTTTTT,TRBV28,TRBJ1-4,.,.
CASRTQPDSPHYGYTF,TGTGCCAGCAGAACCCAACCGGACAGTCCCCACTATGGCTACACCTTC,TRBV12-3/TRBV12-4,TRBJ1-2,.,.
CASSYAGGAGTDTQYF,TGTGCCAGCAGTTACGCCGGGGGGGCGGGCACAGATACGCAGTATTTT,TRBV6-5,TRBJ2-3,few,TRBD2
CASSQETSGNTGELFF,TGCGCCAGCAGCCAGGAGACTAGCGGGAACACCGGGGAGCTGTTTTTT,TRBV4-1,TRBJ2-2,few,TRBD2
CASTARGGQIINYGYTF,TGTGCCAGCACGGCCCGGGGTGGGCAGATAATTAACTATGGCTACACCTTC,TRBV27,TRBJ1-2,few,.
CASSEYRGKEKLFF,TGTGCCAGCAGTGAATACAGGGGAAAGGAAAAACTGTTTTTT,TRBV25-1,TRBJ1-4,few,.
CASSWGTQGGVTYEQYF,TGTGCCAGCAGTTGGGGGACCCAGGGAGGGGTGACCTACGAGCAGTACTTC,TRBV27,TRBJ2-7,.,TRBD2
CATSRKGNSNQPQHF,TGTGCCACCAGCAGGAAGGGCAATAGCAATCAGCCCCAGCATTTT,TRBV15,TRBJ1-5,.,.
CASSLNDYGYTF,TGTGCCAGCAGCTTAAACGACTATGGCTACACCTTC,TRBV7-9,TRBJ1-2,.,.
CASSVQPTTYGYTF,TGTGCCAGCAGCGTGCAGCCCACCACTTATGGCTACACCTTC,TRBV7-9,TRBJ1-2,.,.
CASSLRQDYNEKLFF,TGTGCCAGCAGCCTTCGACAGGATTACAATGAAAAACTGTTTTTT,TRBV5-4,TRBJ1-4,few,.
CSARSASGHTDTQYF,TGCAGTGCTAGATCGGCTAGCGGACACACAGATACGCAGTATTTT,TRBV20-1,TRBJ2-3,.,TRBD2
CASSFRTGINTDTQYF,TGCGCCAGCAGCTTCCGGACAGGGATTAACACAGATACGCAGTATTTT,TRBV5-1,TRBJ2-3,few,TRBD1
CASSVGWNEQFF,TGTGCCAGCAGCGTAGGGTGGAATGAGCAGTTCTTC,TRBV9,TRBJ2-1,.,.
CASSQVFGKDQPQHF,TGCGCCAGCAGCCAAGTTTTTGGGAAGGATCAGCCCCAGCATTTT,TRBV4-1,TRBJ1-5,.,.
CASSLSGPGGNQPQHF,TGCGCCAGCAGCCTCTCGGGGCCTGGGGGCAATCAGCCCCAGCATTTT,TRBV4-1,TRBJ1-5,.,.
CVSSLHGGADTEAFF,TGTGTCAGCAGCTTACACGGGGGCGCCGACACTGAAGCTTTCTTT,TRBV7-2,TRBJ1-1,.,.
CASSQDNFSEELFF,TGCGCCAGCAGCCAAGACAATTTTAGTGAAGAACTGTTTTTT,TRBV5-1,TRBJ1-4,.,.
CASSVGPATNEKLFF,TGTGCCAGCAGCGTAGGGCCCGCAACTAATGAAAAACTGTTTTTT,TRBV9,TRBJ1-4,few,.
CSGGQRVSTDTQYF,TGCAGCGGGGGACAGCGGGTCTCTACAGATACGCAGTATTTT,TRBV29-1,TRBJ2-3,.,.
CASSRQGMNTGELFF,TGTGCCAGCAGCCGACAGGGGATGAACACCGGGGAGCTGTTTTTT,TRBV7-9,TRBJ2-2,.,TRBD1
CATTFAGTATGELFF,TGTGCCACCACATTCGCCGGGACGGCCACCGGGGAGCTGTTTTTT,TRBV7-2,TRBJ2-2,.,.
CSVEGLKGSHNEQFF,TGCAGCGTTGAAGGGTTAAAGGGTTCCCACAATGAGCAGTTCTTC,TRBV29-1,TRBJ2-1,few,.
CASSFQGPGYTF,TGTGCCAGCAGCTTTCAGGGGCCCGGCTACACCTTC,TRBV7-9,TRBJ1-2,.,.
CASRPSLSYEQYF,TGTGCCAGCAGACCTTCCCTCTCCTACGAGCAGTACTTC,TRBV25-1,TRBJ2-7,.,.
CSAITPLADQETQYF,TGCAGTGCTATAACCCCACTAGCGGACCAAGAGACCCAGTACTTC,TRBV20-1,TRBJ2-5,.,TRBD2
CAISESSTGWGQNTEAFF,TGTGCCATCAGTGAGTCGTCCACCGGTTGGGGACAGAACACTGAAGCTTTCTTT,TRBV10-3,TRBJ1-1,.,.
CSASDGGGAGRPRHF,TGCAGTGCTTCAGATGGGGGGGGTGCAGGACGGCCCCGGCATTTT,TRBV20-1,TRBJ1-5,.,.
CATKTGGLEAFF,TGTGCCACCAAGACAGGAGGGCTTGAAGCTTTCTTT,TRBV15,TRBJ1-1,.,.
CASSPGQGWTQPQHF,TGTGCCAGCAGCCCGGGACAGGGGTGGACTCAGCCCCAGCATTTT,TRBV3-1,TRBJ1-5,.,TRBD1
CASSQDRDPGYEQYF,TGTGCCAGCAGTCAGGACAGGGATCCGGGATACGAGCAGTACTTC,TRBV5-5,TRBJ2-7,.,TRBD1